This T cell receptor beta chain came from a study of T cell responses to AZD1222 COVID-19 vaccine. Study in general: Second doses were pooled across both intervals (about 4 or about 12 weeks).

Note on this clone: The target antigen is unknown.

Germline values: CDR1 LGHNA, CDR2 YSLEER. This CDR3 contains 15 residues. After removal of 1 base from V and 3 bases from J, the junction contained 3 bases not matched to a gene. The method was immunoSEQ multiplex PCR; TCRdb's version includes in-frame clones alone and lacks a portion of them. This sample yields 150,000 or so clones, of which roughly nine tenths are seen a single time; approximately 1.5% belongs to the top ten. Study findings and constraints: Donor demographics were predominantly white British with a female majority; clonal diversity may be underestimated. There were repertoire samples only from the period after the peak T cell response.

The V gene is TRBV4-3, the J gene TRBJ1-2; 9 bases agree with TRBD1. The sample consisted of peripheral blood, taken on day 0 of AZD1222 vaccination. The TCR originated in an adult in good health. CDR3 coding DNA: TGCGCCAGCAGCCAAGGGGACAGGGAAGACTATGGCTACACCTTC. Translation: CASSQGDREDYGYTF.